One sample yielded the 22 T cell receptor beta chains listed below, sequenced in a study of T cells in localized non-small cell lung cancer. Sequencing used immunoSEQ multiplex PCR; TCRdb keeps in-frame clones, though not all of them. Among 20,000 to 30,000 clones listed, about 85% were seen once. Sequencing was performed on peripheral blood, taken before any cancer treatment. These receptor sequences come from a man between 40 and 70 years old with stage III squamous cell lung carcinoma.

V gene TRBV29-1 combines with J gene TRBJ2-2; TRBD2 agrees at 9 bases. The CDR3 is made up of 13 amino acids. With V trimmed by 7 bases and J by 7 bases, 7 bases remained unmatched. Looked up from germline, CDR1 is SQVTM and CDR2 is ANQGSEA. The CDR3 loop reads CSGQLAGIGELFF. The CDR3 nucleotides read TGCAGCGGTCAGCTAGCGGGGATCGGGGAGCTGTTTTTT.

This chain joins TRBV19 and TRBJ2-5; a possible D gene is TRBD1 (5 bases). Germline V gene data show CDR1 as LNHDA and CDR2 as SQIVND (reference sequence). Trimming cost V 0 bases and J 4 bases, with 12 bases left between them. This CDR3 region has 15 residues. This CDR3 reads CASSIDGAGGETQYF. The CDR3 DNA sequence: TGTGCCAGTAGTATAGATGGGGCCGGCGGAGAGACCCAGTACTTC. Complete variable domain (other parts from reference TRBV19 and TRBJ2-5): DGGITQSPKYLFRKEGQNVTLSCEQNLNHDAMYWYRQDPGQGLRLIYYSQIVNDFQKGDIAEGYSVSREKKESFPLTVTSAQKNPTAFYLCASSIDGAGGETQYFGPGTRLLVL.

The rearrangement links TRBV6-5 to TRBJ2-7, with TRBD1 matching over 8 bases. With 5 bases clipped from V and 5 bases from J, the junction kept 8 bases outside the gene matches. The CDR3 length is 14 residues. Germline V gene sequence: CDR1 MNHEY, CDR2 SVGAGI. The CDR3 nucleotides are TGTGCCAGCAGTCACGGACAGGGCGTTAACGAGCAGTACGTC. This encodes CASSHGQGVNEQYV.

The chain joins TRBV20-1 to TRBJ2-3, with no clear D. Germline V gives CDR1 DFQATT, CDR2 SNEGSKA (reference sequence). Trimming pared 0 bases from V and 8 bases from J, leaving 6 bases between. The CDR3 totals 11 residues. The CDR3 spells CSAREVGTQYF. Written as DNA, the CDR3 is TGCAGTGCTAGAGAAGTTGGTACGCAGTATTTT.

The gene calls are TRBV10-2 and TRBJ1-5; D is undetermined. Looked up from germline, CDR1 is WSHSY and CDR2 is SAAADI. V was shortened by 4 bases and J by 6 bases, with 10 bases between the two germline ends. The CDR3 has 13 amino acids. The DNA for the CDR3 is TGCGCCAGCAGTGCGGCAGCCGGTCAGCCCCAGCATTTT. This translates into CASSAAAGQPQHF.

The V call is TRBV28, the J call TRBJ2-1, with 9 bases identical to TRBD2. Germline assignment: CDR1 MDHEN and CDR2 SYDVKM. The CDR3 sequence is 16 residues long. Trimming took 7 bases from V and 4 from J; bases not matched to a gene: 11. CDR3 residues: CASTSGGSGSYNEQFF. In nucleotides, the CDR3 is TGTGCCAGCACTTCGGGGGGTAGCGGGAGTTACAATGAGCAGTTCTTC.

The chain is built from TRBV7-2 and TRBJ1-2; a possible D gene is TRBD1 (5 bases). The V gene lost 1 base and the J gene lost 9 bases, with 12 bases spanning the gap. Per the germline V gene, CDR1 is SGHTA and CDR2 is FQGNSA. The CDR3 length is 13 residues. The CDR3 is CASSLGRVESYTF. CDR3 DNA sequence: TGTGCCAGCAGCTTAGGCAGGGTAGAGAGCTACACCTTC. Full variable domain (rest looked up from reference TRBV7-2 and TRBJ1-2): GAGVSQSPSNKVTEKGKDVELRCDPISGHTALYWYRQSLGQGLEFLIYFQGNSAPDKSGLPSDRFSAERTGGSVSTLTIQRTQQEDSAVYLCASSLGRVESYTFGSGTRLTVV.

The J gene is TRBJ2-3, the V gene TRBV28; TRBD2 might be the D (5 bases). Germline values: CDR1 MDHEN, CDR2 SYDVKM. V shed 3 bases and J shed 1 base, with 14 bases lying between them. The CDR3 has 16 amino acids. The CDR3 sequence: CASSLPGMDGTDTQYF. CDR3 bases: TGTGCCAGCAGTTTGCCCGGGATGGATGGCACAGATACGCAGTATTTT.

In DNA form, the CDR3 reads TGTGCCAGCAGCAAGGTCCAGGGGGCTTGCACCGGGGAGCTGTTTTTT. Translating it yields CASSKVQGACTGELFF. The genes are TRBV21-1 and TRBJ2-2; the tabulated D call, TRBD1, remains unverified against the DNA. TRBV21-1 is a pseudogene locus. This CDR3 region has 16 residues.

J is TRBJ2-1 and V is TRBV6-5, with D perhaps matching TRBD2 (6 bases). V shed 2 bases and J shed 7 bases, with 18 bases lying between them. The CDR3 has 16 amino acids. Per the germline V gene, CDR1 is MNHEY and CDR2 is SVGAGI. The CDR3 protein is CASSYTTARGINEQFF. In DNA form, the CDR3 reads TGTGCCAGCAGTTACACTACAGCGCGGGGTATAAATGAGCAGTTCTTC.

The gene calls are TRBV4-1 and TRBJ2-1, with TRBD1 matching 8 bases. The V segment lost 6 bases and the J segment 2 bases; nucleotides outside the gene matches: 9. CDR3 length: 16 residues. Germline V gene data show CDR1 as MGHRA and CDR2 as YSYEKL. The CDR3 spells CASRNMGTGAYNEQFF. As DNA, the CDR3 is TGCGCCAGCAGAAACATGGGGACAGGAGCCTACAATGAGCAGTTCTTC.

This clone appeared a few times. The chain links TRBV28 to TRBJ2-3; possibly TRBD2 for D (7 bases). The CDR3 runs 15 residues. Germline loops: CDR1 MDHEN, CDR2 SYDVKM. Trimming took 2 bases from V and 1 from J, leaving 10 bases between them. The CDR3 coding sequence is TGTGCCAGCAGTTTAAGGGGGAGGGGCACAGATACGCAGTATTTT. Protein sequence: CASSLRGRGTDTQYF.

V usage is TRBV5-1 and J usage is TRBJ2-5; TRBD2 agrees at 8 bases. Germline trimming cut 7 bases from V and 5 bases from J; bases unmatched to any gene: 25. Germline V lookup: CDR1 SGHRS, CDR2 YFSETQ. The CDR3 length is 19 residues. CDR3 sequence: CASAKAPGGGSLGSETQYF. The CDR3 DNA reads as TGCGCCAGCGCCAAGGCCCCTGGCGGGGGGTCGTTAGGTTCGGAGACCCAGTACTTC.

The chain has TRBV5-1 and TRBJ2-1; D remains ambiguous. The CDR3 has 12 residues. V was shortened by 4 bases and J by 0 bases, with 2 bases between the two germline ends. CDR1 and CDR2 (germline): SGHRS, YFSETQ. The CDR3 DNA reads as TGCGCCAGCAGCGCCTCCTACAATGAGCAGTTCTTC. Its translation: CASSASYNEQFF.

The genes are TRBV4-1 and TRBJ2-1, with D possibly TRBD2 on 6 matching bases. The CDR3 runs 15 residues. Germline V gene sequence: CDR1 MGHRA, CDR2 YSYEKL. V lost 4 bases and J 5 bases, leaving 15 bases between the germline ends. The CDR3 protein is CASSLLTGVNNEQFF. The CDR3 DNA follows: TGCGCCAGCAGCCTCCTGACGGGGGTGAACAATGAGCAGTTCTTC.

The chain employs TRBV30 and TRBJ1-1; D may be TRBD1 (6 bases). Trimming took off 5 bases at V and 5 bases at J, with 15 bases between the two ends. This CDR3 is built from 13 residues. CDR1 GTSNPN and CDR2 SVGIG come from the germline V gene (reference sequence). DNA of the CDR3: TGTGCCTGGCGGGGTCAGGGGCGGACTGAAGCTTTCTTT. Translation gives CAWRGQGRTEAFF.

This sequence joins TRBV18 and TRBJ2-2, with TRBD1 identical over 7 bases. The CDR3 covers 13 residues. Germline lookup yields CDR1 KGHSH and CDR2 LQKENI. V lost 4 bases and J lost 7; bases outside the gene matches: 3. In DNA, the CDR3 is TGTGCCAGCTCACGACAGGGCGTCGGGGAGCTGTTTTTT. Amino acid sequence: CASSRQGVGELFF.

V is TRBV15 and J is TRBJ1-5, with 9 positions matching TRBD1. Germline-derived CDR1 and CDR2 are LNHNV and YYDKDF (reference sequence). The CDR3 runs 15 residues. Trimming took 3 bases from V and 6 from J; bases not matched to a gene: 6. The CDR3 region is CATSRDRGWGQPQHF. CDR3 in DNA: TGTGCCACCAGCAGGGACAGGGGATGGGGTCAGCCCCAGCATTTT.

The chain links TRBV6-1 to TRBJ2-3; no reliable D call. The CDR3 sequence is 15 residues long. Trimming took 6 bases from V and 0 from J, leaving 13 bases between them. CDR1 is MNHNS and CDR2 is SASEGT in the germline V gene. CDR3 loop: CASSALTASTDTQYF. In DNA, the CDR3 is TGTGCCAGCAGCGCTCTAACTGCTAGCACAGATACGCAGTATTTT.

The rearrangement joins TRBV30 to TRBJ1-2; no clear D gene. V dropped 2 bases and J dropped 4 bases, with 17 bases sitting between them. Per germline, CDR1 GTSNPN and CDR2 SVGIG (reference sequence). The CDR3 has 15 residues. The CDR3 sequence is CAWSRDRTVSYGYTF. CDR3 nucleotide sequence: TGTGCCTGGAGTAGAGACCGTACAGTGAGCTATGGCTACACCTTC.

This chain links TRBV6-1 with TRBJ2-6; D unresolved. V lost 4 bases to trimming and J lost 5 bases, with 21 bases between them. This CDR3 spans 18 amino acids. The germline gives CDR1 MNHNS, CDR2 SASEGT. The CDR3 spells CASSGEPWEQSRANVLTF. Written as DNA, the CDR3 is TGTGCCAGCAGTGGAGAGCCGTGGGAACAAAGTCGGGCCAACGTCCTGACTTTC.

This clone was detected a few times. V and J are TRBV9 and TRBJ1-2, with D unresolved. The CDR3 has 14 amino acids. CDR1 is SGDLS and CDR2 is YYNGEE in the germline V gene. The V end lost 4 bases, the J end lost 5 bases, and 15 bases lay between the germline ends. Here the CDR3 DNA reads TGTGCCAGCAGCCCCCCCGCAGGAGGGTATGGCTACACCTTC. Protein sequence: CASSPPAGGYGYTF.